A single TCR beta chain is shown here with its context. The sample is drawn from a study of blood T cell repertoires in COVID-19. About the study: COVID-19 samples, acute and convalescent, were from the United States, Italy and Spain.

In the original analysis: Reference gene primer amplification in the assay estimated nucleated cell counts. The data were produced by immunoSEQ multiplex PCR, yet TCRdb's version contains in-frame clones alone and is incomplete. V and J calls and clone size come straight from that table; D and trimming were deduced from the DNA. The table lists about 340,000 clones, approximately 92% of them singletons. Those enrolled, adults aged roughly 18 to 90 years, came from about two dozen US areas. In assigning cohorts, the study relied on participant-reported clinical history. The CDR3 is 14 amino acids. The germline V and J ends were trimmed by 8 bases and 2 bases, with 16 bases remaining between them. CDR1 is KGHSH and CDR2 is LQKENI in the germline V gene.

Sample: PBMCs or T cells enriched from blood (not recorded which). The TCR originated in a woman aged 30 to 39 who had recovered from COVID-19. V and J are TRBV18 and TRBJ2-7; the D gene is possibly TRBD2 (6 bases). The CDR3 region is CASATAGLAYEQYF. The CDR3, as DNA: TGTGCCAGCGCCACGGCGGGACTCGCCTACGAGCAGTACTTC.